The table lists the clone carrying this TCR beta chain with many counts. The record originates from a study of T cells in Graves' hyperthyroidism and ophthalmopathy. With 3 bases removed from V and 1 base from J, the gap between germline ends came to 15 bases. The germline V gene has CDR1 MDHEN and CDR2 SYDVKM. CDR3 length equals 16 residues. Recently diagnosed hyperthyroidism of less than 2 months' duration affected patients aged 18 to 65. Each 10 ml fresh peripheral blood draw supplied the PBMCs. There were TCR beta CDR3 regions amplified from RNA transcripts. A first-round RT-PCR of the TCR CDR3 used the HTBI primer set. One entry per CDR3 protein, called by TCRdb with MiXCR from the multiplex PCR reads. Among about 400,000 distinct CDR3 sequences listed, around 16% were seen once.

The clonotype was recovered from a woman between 18 and 29 years old with Graves' hyperthyroidism that later progressed to Graves' ophthalmopathy. What was sequenced was blood. The chain has TRBV28 and TRBJ1-1; a weak D match, TRBD1 (6 bases). The CDR3 DNA is TGTGCCAGCAGTTTTTCTGGGGACAAGTCGAACACTGAAGCTTTCTTT. It translates to CASSFSGDKSNTEAFF.